This section outlines one TCR beta chain sequence together with its context. Its antigen is not known. The sample belongs to a study of T cells expressing NK-cell markers. Study overall: The study sequenced eight donors, seven HCMV-seropositive and one seronegative. Regarding the study as a whole: Four donors showed these clonotypes also leading the CD3+CD56-NKG2C+ fraction.

5'RACE template switching with UMIs produced the TCR beta cDNA. TCRdb reprocessed the 5' RACE reads, with one entry per CDR3 protein and no DNA. The sample has about 140,000 distinct CDR3 sequences; the top ten hold approximately 12%. Germline assignment: CDR1 MNHEY and CDR2 SMNVEV (reference sequence). CDR3 length: 16 residues. The specimen sequenced was blood T cells: a sorted CD56 or NKG2C T cell subset, CD4+ or CD8+ T cells, or bulk PBMC T cells (not recorded which). This chain connects TRBV27 to TRBJ2-1. This clonotype was sampled from a man younger than 35 in good health. The CDR3 loop is CASSIAGFSSYNEQFF.